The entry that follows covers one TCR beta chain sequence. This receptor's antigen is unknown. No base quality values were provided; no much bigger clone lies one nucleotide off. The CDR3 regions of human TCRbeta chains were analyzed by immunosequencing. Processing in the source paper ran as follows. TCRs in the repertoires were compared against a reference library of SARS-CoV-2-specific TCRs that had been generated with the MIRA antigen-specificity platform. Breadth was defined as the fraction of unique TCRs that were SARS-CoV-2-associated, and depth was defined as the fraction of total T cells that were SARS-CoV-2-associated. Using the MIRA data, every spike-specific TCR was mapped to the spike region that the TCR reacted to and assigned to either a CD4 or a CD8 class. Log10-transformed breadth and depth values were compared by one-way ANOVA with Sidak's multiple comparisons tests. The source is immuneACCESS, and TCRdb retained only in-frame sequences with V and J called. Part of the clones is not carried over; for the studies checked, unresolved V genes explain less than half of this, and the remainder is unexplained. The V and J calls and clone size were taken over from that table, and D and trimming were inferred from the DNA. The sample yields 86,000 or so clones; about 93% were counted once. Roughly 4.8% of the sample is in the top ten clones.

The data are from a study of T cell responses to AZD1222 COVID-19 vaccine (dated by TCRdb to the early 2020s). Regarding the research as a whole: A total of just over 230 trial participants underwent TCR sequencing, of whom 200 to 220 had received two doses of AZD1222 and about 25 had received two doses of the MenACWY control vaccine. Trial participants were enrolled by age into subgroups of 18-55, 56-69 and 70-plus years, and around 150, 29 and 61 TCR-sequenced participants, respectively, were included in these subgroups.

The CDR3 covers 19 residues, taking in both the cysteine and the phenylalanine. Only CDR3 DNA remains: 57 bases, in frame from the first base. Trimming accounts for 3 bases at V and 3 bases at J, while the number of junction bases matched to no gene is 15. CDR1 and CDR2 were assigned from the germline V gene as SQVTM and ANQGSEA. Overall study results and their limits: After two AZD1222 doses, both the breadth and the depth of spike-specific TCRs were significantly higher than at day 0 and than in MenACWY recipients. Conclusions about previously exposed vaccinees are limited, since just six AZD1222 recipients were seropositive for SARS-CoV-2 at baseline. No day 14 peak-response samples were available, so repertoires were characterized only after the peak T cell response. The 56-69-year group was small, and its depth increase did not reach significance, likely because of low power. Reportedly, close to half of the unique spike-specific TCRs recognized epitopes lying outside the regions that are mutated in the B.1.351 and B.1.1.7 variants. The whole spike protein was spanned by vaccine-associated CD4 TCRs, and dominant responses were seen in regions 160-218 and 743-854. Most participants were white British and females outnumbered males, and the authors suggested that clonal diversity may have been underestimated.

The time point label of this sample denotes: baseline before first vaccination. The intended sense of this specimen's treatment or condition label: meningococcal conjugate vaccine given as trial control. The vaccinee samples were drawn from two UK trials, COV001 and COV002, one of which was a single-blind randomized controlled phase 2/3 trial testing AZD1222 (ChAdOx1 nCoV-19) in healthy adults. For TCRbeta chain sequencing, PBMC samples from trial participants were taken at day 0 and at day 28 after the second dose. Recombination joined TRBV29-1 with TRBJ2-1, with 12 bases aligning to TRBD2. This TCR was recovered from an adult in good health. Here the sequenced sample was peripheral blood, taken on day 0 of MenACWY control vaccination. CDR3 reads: CSVEKVVASGRVIYNEQFF. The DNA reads TGCAGCGTTGAGAAGGTGGTAGCTAGCGGGAGGGTGATCTACAATGAGCAGTTCTTC.